This TCR beta chain was captured by sequencing in a study of blood T cell repertoires in COVID-19. Study context: Spain, Italy and the United States supplied samples that represented acute and convalescent COVID-19.

The V gene's germline CDR1 is MRHNA and CDR2 SNTAGT. V dropped 6 bases and J dropped 0 bases, with 9 bases sitting between them. This CDR3 comprises 14 residues. In the authors' workflow: For nucleated cells, counts were estimated from reference gene primer amplification. TCRdb's copy holds only in-frame clones and misses some; the assay was immunoSEQ multiplex PCR. V and J calls plus clone size are reproduced from that table; the DNA served to infer D and trimming. Among around 250,000 clones listed, around 88% were seen once. The sequence derives from a woman aged 80 or over with COVID-19, enrolled during active disease. The chain recombines TRBV6-4 with TRBJ2-1; D might be TRBD2 (5 bases). Input material: peripheral blood. The CDR3 here is CASRLDHSYNEQFF. The DNA of the CDR3 is TGTGCCAGCAGACTAGACCACTCCTACAATGAGCAGTTCTTC.